A selection of T cell receptor beta chains follows, all from one sample in a study of Ad26.COV2.S vaccination and SARS-CoV-2 variants. TCRdb's copy holds only in-frame clones and misses some; the assay was immunoSEQ multiplex PCR. Here the sample spans 150,000 to 200,000 clones, 70% to 90% being singletons. The sample was peripheral blood, taken after recovery from COVID-19. Receptor source: a human donor who had recovered from COVID-19. The CDR3 runs from the conserved cysteine through the conserved F or W. D genes are given only for firm matches. Part of the rows lack a size; the others show once, few, many or a class for expanded clones.

D: NA; size: NA; J: TRBJ2-7; V: TRBV12-3/TRBV12-4; DNA: TGTGCCAGCAGTTTGACACCTACCTACGAGCAGTACTTC; CDR3: CASSLTPTYEQYF
D: NA; size: NA; J: TRBJ1-2; V: TRBV23-1; DNA: TGCGCCAGCAGTCAATCACGGCTAACGGCACATCTACGGGATGGCTACACCTTC; CDR3: CASSQSRLTAHLRDGYTF
D: NA; size: NA; J: TRBJ2-1; V: TRBV6-2/TRBV6-3; DNA: TGTGCCAGCAGTTTTCGGGACTCCAACTACAATGAGCAGTTCTTC; CDR3: CASSFRDSNYNEQFF
D: NA; size: NA; J: TRBJ2-5; V: TRBV5-1; DNA: TGCGCCAGCAGCCCCACGGGGAGCCAAGAGACCCAGTACTTC; CDR3: CASSPTGSQETQYF
D: TRBD2; size: NA; J: TRBJ2-5; V: TRBV5-4; DNA: TGTGCCAGCAGCTTGGGTGGGGGAGGGCAAGAGACCCAGTACTTC; CDR3: CASSLGGGGQETQYF
D: NA; size: NA; J: TRBJ2-1; V: TRBV11-2; DNA: TGTGCCAGCAGCTTAGACCGGAGAGCTGAGCAGTTCTTC; CDR3: CASSLDRRAEQFF
D: NA; size: NA; J: TRBJ2-7; V: TRBV10-3; DNA: TGTGCCATCAGTGGGGGGGCCGGTTACGAGCAGTACTTC; CDR3: CAISGGAGYEQYF
D: TRBD1; size: NA; J: TRBJ2-1; V: TRBV6-6; DNA: TGTGCCAGCAGTCCTCGACAGGGGGCGGGTGAGCAGTTCTTC; CDR3: CASSPRQGAGEQFF
D: NA; size: NA; J: TRBJ1-6; V: TRBV25-1; DNA: TGTGCCAGCGGTAGCCCTAATTCACCCCTCCACTTT; CDR3: CASGSPNSPLHF
D: NA; size: NA; J: TRBJ2-7; V: TRBV10-3; DNA: TGTGCCATCAGTGGGCAGGGGGGTCGCGACGAGCAGTACTTC; CDR3: CAISGQGGRDEQYF
D: TRBD2; size: NA; J: TRBJ2-3; V: TRBV11-2; DNA: TGTGCCAGCAGCTCCCGGGGGGCGGGGGGAGTACCGCAGTATTTT; CDR3: CASSSRGAGGVPQYF
D: TRBD1; size: NA; J: TRBJ1-1; V: TRBV27; DNA: TGTGCCAGCAGTTTATCGCCAGGGGGAACTGAAGCTTTCTTT; CDR3: CASSLSPGGTEAFF
D: NA; size: NA; J: TRBJ2-1; V: TRBV27; DNA: TGTGCCAGCAGTTCGCTGAGCTCCTACAATGAGCAGTTCTTC; CDR3: CASSSLSSYNEQFF
D: TRBD1; size: NA; J: TRBJ2-7; V: TRBV6-2/TRBV6-3; DNA: TGTGCCAGCAGCCACCCCGGGACAGCCTCCTACGAGCAGTACTTC; CDR3: CASSHPGTASYEQYF
D: NA; size: NA; J: TRBJ1-2; V: TRBV28; DNA: TGTGCCAGCAGCCGCTCGGGCCGGGGATATGGCTACACCTTC; CDR3: CASSRSGRGYGYTF
D: NA; size: once; J: TRBJ1-1; V: TRBV18; DNA: TGTGCCAGCTCACCTCAGGAGAACACTGAAGCTTTCTTT; CDR3: CASSPQENTEAFF
D: NA; size: NA; J: TRBJ1-1; V: TRBV9; DNA: TGTGCCAGCAGCCCCGGGGGGAACACTGAAGCTTTCTTT; CDR3: CASSPGGNTEAFF
D: NA; size: once; J: TRBJ1-6; V: TRBV6-5; DNA: TGTGCCAGCAGTTACGGACAGAAGACTTATAATTCACCCCTCCACTTT; CDR3: CASSYGQKTYNSPLHF
D: TRBD1; size: NA; J: TRBJ1-6; V: TRBV5-1; DNA: TGCGCCAGCAGCCAGGGGGGGCAGGGGAATTCACCCCTCCACTTT; CDR3: CASSQGGQGNSPLHF
D: NA; size: NA; J: TRBJ2-2; V: TRBV29-1; DNA: TGCAGCGTTGGGGTTGGGACTTCAACTGGGGAGCTGTTTTTT; CDR3: CSVGVGTSTGELFF
D: TRBD1; size: NA; J: TRBJ2-7; V: TRBV24-1; DNA: TGTGCCACCAGTGACCCCGCGGACAGGAGCTACGAGCAGTACTTC; CDR3: CATSDPADRSYEQYF
D: NA; size: NA; J: TRBJ2-1; V: TRBV6-2/TRBV6-3; DNA: TGTGCCAGCAGTTACTCGAGCATTTTATACAATGAGCAGTTCTTC; CDR3: CASSYSSILYNEQFF
D: NA; size: NA; J: TRBJ1-1; V: TRBV28; DNA: TGTGCCAGCAGTTTACTCATTAGGCAGGCTGGTGGCACTGAAGCTTTCTTT; CDR3: CASSLLIRQAGGTEAFF
D: TRBD2; size: NA; J: TRBJ2-5; V: TRBV28; DNA: TGTGCCAGCAGTGGGGACAGGACTAGCGGGGGTTATGAGACCCAGTACTTC; CDR3: CASSGDRTSGGYETQYF
D: TRBD1; size: NA; J: TRBJ2-7; V: TRBV29-1; DNA: TGCAGCGTTCTCAGGGGGAACGAGCAGTACTTC; CDR3: CSVLRGNEQYF
D: TRBD1; size: NA; J: TRBJ1-6; V: TRBV19; DNA: TGTGCCAGTAGGGGAACAGGGGCCTATAATTCACCCCTCCACTTT; CDR3: CASRGTGAYNSPLHF
D: NA; size: few; J: TRBJ2-5; V: TRBV5-6; DNA: TGTGCCAGCAGCTTGGGTAGAGAGACCCAGTACTTC; CDR3: CASSLGRETQYF
D: TRBD1; size: NA; J: TRBJ2-7; V: TRBV7-9; DNA: TGTGCCAGCAGCTTAGTAGGGACAGCCTACGAGCAGTACTTC; CDR3: CASSLVGTAYEQYF
D: NA; size: NA; J: TRBJ2-7; V: TRBV30; DNA: TGTGCCTGGAGTCCCTGGACAGCCTACGAGCAGTACTTC; CDR3: CAWSPWTAYEQYF
D: NA; size: NA; J: TRBJ2-7; V: TRBV5-1; DNA: TGCGCCAGCAGCTGGCGGGACGCCAGAGGAGAGCAGTACTTC; CDR3: CASSWRDARGEQYF
D: TRBD2; size: NA; J: TRBJ2-1; V: TRBV5-4; DNA: TGTGCCAGCAGCGCAACCCTAGCGGGGGGGCTAGGGTCCTACAATGAGCAGTTCTTC; CDR3: CASSATLAGGLGSYNEQFF
D: TRBD1; size: few; J: TRBJ2-1; V: TRBV27; DNA: TGTGCCAGCAACGCCGTGGGGACAGGGCTGTACAATGAGCAGTTCTTC; CDR3: CASNAVGTGLYNEQFF
D: NA; size: NA; J: TRBJ1-2; V: TRBV30; DNA: TGTGCCTGGAGCCGACAAACAAAGGGCTACACCTTC; CDR3: CAWSRQTKGYTF
D: NA; size: NA; J: TRBJ2-5; V: TRBV2; DNA: TGTGCCAGCAGTGAGGGGGTAGGGACCCAGTACTTC; CDR3: CASSEGVGTQYF
D: TRBD1; size: NA; J: TRBJ1-4; V: TRBV15; DNA: TGTGCCACCAGTTCAGGGGGCGCGGGTGAAAAACTGTTTTTT; CDR3: CATSSGGAGEKLFF
D: TRBD2; size: once; J: TRBJ2-3; V: TRBV19; DNA: TGTGCCAGTTTAACCCCAGCGGGGGGGCCGGGCGCAGATACGCAGTATTTT; CDR3: CASLTPAGGPGADTQYF
D: NA; size: few; J: TRBJ2-5; V: TRBV23-1; DNA: TGCGCCAGCAGTCATGTCGTTGGGGCCCAGTACTTC; CDR3: CASSHVVGAQYF
D: NA; size: NA; J: TRBJ2-2; V: TRBV7-3; DNA: TGTGCCAGCAGCCCGTCTGGTCCAGGGGAGCTGTTTTTT; CDR3: CASSPSGPGELFF
D: NA; size: NA; J: TRBJ2-3; V: TRBV5-1; DNA: TGCGCCAGCAGCTCGGGCGGCCGTAGCACAGATACGCAGTATTTT; CDR3: CASSSGGRSTDTQYF
D: NA; size: NA; J: TRBJ2-7; V: TRBV4-1; DNA: TGCGCCAGCAGCTACTCCCGGGACAATTCTGAGCAGTACTTC; CDR3: CASSYSRDNSEQYF
D: NA; size: NA; J: TRBJ1-4; V: TRBV27; DNA: TGTGCCAGCAGTTTAAAGGGGACAAGAGAAAAACTGTTTTTT; CDR3: CASSLKGTREKLFF
D: TRBD1; size: NA; J: TRBJ2-2; V: TRBV15; DNA: TGTGCCACCAGTAAGCGGACAGGGCGCACCGGGGAGCTGTTTTTT; CDR3: CATSKRTGRTGELFF
D: NA; size: NA; J: TRBJ1-3; V: TRBV7-2; DNA: TGTGCCAGCAGCCTGCGACAAAACCCTTCTGGAAACACCATATATTTT; CDR3: CASSLRQNPSGNTIYF
D: NA; size: NA; J: TRBJ2-1; V: TRBV25-1; DNA: TGTGCCAGCGGCGGGGGCGATGAGCAGTTCTTC; CDR3: CASGGGDEQFF
D: NA; size: NA; J: TRBJ2-1; V: TRBV9; DNA: TGTGCCAGCAGCCCCCAGTTGAGTTTTCCCGGGCAGTTCTTC; CDR3: CASSPQLSFPGQFF
D: NA; size: NA; J: TRBJ1-4; V: TRBV7-2; DNA: TGTGCCAGCAGCTCCCGGGGCCTAAATGAAAAACTGTTTTTT; CDR3: CASSSRGLNEKLFF
D: TRBD2; size: NA; J: TRBJ2-1; V: TRBV10-2; DNA: TGCGCCAGCAGTGTACCCAGCGGGAGGGCCCTTTCTCATGAGCAGTTCTTC; CDR3: CASSVPSGRALSHEQFF
D: TRBD1; size: once; J: TRBJ1-5; V: TRBV19; DNA: TGTGCCAGTCAGCAAACCGGGACAGACAATCAGCCCCAGCATTTT; CDR3: CASQQTGTDNQPQHF
D: TRBD1; size: NA; J: TRBJ1-3; V: TRBV9; DNA: TGTGCCAGCAGCCCTAGCGGACAGGGGGCGCGGGGAAACACCATATATTTT; CDR3: CASSPSGQGARGNTIYF
D: NA; size: NA; J: TRBJ2-4; V: TRBV2; DNA: TGTGCCAGCAGGGTACTAGCCAAAAACATTCAGTACTTC; CDR3: CASRVLAKNIQYF
D: TRBD2; size: NA; J: TRBJ2-1; V: TRBV7-3; DNA: TGTGCCAGCAGCCCCAGGACTAAGCGGGGAAACAATGAGCAGTTCTTC; CDR3: CASSPRTKRGNNEQFF
D: TRBD1; size: NA; J: TRBJ1-1; V: TRBV29-1; DNA: TGCAGCGTCCAGGACAGGCGGAGGGACACTGAAGCTTTCTTT; CDR3: CSVQDRRRDTEAFF
D: NA; size: NA; J: TRBJ1-5; V: TRBV19; DNA: TGTGCCAGTAGTATAAATTCCGGGGGGCGGCAGCCCCAGCATTTT; CDR3: CASSINSGGRQPQHF
D: NA; size: NA; J: TRBJ2-3; V: TRBV27; DNA: TGTGCCAGCAGTTTATTCCAGTACACAGATACGCAGTATTTT; CDR3: CASSLFQYTDTQYF